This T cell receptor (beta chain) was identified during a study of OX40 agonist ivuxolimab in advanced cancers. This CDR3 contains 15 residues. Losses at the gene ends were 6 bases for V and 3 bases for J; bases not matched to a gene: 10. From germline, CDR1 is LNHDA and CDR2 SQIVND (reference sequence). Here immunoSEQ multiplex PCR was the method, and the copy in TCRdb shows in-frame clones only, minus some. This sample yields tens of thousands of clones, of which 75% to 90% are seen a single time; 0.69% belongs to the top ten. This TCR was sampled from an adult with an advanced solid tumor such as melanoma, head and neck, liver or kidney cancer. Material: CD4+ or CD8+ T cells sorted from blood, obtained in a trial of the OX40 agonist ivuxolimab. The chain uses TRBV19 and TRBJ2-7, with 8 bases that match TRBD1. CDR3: CASRDPWTGHYEQYF. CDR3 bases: TGTGCCAGTAGAGACCCCTGGACAGGGCACTACGAGCAGTACTTC.